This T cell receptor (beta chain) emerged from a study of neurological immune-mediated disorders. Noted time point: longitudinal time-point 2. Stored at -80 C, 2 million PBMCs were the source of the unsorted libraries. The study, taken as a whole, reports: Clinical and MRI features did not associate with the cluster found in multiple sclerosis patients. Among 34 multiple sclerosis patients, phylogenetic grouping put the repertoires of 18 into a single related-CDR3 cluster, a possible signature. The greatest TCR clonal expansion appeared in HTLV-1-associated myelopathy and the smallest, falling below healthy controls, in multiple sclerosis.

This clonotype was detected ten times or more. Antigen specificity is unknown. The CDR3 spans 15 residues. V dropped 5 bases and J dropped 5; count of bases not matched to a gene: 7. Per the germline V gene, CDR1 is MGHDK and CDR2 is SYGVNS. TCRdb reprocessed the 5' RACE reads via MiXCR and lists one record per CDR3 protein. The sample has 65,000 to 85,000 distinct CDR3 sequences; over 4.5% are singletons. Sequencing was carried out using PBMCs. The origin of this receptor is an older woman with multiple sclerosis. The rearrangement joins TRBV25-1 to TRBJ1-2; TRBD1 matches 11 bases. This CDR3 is CASSRPGQGGYGYTF. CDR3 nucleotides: TGTGCCAGCAGTAGGCCGGGACAGGGGGGATATGGCTACACCTTC.